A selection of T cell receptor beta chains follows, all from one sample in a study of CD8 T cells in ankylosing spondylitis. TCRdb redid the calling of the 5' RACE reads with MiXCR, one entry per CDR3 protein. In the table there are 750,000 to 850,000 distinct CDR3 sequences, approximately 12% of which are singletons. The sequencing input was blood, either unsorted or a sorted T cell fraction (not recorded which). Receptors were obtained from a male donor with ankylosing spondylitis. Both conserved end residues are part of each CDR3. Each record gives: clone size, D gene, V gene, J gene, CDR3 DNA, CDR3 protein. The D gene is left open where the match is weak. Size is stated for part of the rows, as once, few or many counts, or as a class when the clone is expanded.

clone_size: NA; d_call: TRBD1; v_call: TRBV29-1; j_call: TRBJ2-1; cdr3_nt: TGCAGCGTGAGGACTAGGACAGGGGCGGGACTCCTCAATGAGCAGTTCTTC; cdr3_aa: CSVRTRTGAGLLNEQFF
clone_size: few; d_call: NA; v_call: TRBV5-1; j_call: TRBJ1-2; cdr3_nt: TGCGCCAGCAGCTTGGCCACCTACTCAACCTATGGCTACACCTTC; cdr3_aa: CASSLATYSTYGYTF
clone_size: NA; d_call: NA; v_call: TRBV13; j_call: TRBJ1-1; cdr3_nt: TGTGCCAGCAGCCTAGGACAGCGCACTACTGAAGCTTTCTTT; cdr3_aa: CASSLGQRTTEAFF
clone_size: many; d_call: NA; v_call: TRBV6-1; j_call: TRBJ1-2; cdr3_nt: TGTGCCAGCCTCTCGGAGTCCAGGCCATATGGCTACACCTTC; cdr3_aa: CASLSESRPYGYTF
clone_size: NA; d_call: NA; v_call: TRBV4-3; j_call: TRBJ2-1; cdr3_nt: TGCGCCAGCAGCCAAGTTGCGTGGCTGAGCAATGAGCAGTTCTTC; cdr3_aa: CASSQVAWLSNEQFF
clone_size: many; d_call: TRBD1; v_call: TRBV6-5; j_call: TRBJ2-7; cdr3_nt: TGTGCCAGCAGTAACAGGGGATTCCACGAGCAGTACTTC; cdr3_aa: CASSNRGFHEQYF
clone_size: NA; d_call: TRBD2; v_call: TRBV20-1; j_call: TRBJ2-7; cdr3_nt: TGCAGTGCTAGGAGCGGGGGAACCTCCTACGGGCAGTACTTC; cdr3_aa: CSARSGGTSYGQYF
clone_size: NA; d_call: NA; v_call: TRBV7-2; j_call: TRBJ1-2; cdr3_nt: TGTGCCAGCAGCTTAGCGCTGGCAGCTAACTATGGCTACACCTTC; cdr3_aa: CASSLALAANYGYTF
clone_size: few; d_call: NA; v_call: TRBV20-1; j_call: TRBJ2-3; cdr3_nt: TGCAGTGCTAGAGAGCCCTACACAGATACGCAGTATTTT; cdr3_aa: CSAREPYTDTQYF
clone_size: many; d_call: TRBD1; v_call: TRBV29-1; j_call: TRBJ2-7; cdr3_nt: TGCAGCGTAGTTGACAGGGGGCTCTACGAGCAGTACTTC; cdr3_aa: CSVVDRGLYEQYF
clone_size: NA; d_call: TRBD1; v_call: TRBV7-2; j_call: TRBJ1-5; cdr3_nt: TGTGCCAGCAGCAAGACAGGGAACTATCAGCCCCAGCATTTT; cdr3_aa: CASSKTGNYQPQHF
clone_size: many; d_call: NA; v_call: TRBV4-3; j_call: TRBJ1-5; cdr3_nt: TGCGCCAGCAGCCAAAACAGGGATCAGCCCCAGCATTTT; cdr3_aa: CASSQNRDQPQHF
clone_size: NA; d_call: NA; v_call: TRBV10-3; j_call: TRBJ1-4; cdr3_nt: TGTGCCATCAGTCTTGGGGGGTCAGCTAATGAAAAACTGTTTTTT; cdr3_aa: CAISLGGSANEKLFF
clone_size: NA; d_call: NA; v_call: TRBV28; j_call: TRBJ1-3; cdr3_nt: TGTGCCAGCCGAGGGGGTTCCTCTGGAAACACCATATATTTT; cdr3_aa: CASRGGSSGNTIYF
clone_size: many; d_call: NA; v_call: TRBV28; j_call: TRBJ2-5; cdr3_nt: TGTGCCAGCAGTTCCACGTACCCACAAGAGACCCAGTACTTC; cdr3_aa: CASSSTYPQETQYF